This T cell receptor beta chain derives from a study of T cell responses to AZD1222 COVID-19 vaccine. The data were produced by immunoSEQ multiplex PCR, yet TCRdb's version contains in-frame clones alone and is incomplete. The sample has about 47,000 clones; around 85% are singletons. V was shortened by 2 bases and J by 12 bases, with 9 bases between the two germline ends. Germline-derived CDR1 and CDR2 are SGHDT and YYEEEE. The CDR3 is 11 amino acids. This sequence was found in an adult in good health. Here the sequenced sample was peripheral blood, taken on day 0 of MenACWY control vaccination. The chain recombines TRBV5-6 with TRBJ2-1; possibly TRBD2 for D (6 bases). As DNA, the CDR3 is TGTGCCAGCAGCTTCGTGGGAGGGCAGTTCTTC. This gives the protein CASSFVGGQFF.